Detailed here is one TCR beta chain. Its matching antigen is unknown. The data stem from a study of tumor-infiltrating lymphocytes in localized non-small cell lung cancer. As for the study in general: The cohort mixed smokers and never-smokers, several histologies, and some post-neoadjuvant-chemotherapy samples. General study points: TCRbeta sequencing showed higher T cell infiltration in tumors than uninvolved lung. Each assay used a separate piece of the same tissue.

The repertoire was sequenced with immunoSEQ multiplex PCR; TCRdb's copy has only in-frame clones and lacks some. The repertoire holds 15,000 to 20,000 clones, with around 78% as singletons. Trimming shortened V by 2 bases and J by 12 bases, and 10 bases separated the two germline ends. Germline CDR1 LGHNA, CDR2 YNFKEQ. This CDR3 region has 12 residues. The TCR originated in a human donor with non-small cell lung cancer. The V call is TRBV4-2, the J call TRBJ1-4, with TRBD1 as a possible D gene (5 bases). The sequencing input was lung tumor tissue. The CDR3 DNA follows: TGTGCCAGCAGCCAACCGGAAGGGGAACTGTTTTTT. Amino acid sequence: CASSQPEGELFF.